The 18 T cell receptor beta chains in this list originate from one sample, sequenced in a study of Graves' ophthalmopathy and Graves' hyperthyroidism. Investigators amplified TCR beta CDR3 regions from RNA transcripts. Second-round multiplex PCR followed a first-round RT-PCR using HTBI primers. One entry per CDR3 protein, called by TCRdb with MiXCR from the multiplex PCR reads. The table records approximately 210,000 distinct CDR3 sequences, under 25% of them present only once. Material for sequencing was peripheral blood. Every receptor here comes from a woman in her 50s with Graves' ophthalmopathy.

The chain is built from TRBV6-1 and TRBJ1-6; D not resolved. Germline lookup yields CDR1 MNHNS and CDR2 SASEGT. The CDR3 has 17 residues. The germline V and J ends were trimmed by 6 bases and 5 bases, with 20 bases remaining between them. The CDR3, as DNA: TGTGCCAGCAGCGTAGCGTCGGGAAGCAGCAATAATTCACCCCTCCACTTT. It codes for CASSVASGSSNNSPLHF.

This clonotype has a count of ten or more. This chain uses TRBV29-1 with TRBJ1-1, with D perhaps matching TRBD1 (6 bases). This CDR3 spans 12 amino acids. The V gene lost 6 bases and the J gene lost 8 bases, with 16 bases spanning the gap. From germline, CDR1 is SQVTM and CDR2 ANQGSEA. The CDR3 loop reads CSVASAGVEAFF. For the CDR3, the DNA is TGCAGCGTAGCTTCTGCAGGGGTAGAAGCTTTCTTT.

The table lists this clonotype with many counts. The chain joins TRBV18 to TRBJ2-5, with a tentative D call TRBD2 (5 bases). V was cut by 3 bases and J by 4 bases, with 9 bases left in between. In germline, CDR1 is KGHSH, CDR2 LQKENI. The CDR3 extends over 13 amino acids. CDR3 DNA sequence: TGTGCCAGCTCACCTGGTGGGAGAGAGACCCAGTACTTC. Its protein product is CASSPGGRETQYF.

This clonotype was counted only a few times. This chain links TRBV28 with TRBJ1-1; D gene ambiguous. Germline V gene lookup returns CDR1 MDHEN and CDR2 SYDVKM. CDR3 length equals 12 residues. With 10 bases removed from V and 4 bases from J, the gap between germline ends came to 13 bases. The CDR3 region has the DNA TGTGCCACTACCCCCTCCCCCACTGAAGCTTTCTTT. This codes for CATTPSPTEAFF.

This clonotype was seen ten or more times. The chain is built from TRBV2 and TRBJ1-6; weak D call: TRBD1 (6 bases). Trimming pared 8 bases from V and 7 bases from J, leaving 15 bases between. The V gene's germline CDR1 is SNHLY and CDR2 FYNNEI. The CDR3 consists of 14 residues. This CDR3 is CASGLRDTNSPLHF. DNA for the CDR3: TGTGCCAGCGGCCTCCGGGACACAAATTCACCCCTCCACTTT.

This clonotype was seen only a few times. The chain joins TRBV4-1 to TRBJ2-2, with 7 nucleotides matching TRBD1. The CDR3 has 16 amino acids. Germline V CDR1 and CDR2: MGHRA, YSYEKL. The J segment lost 2 bases and the V segment lost 6 bases, leaving 9 bases of the junction unmatched. The CDR3 here is CASRDVGGGNTGELFF. The CDR3 DNA follows: TGCGCCAGCAGGGACGTAGGGGGCGGCAACACCGGGGAGCTGTTTTTT.

This clonotype was seen repeatedly, ten times or more. The V and J genes are TRBV20-1 and TRBJ1-2, with D hard to call. Germline V lookup: CDR1 DFQATT, CDR2 SNEGSKA (reference sequence). This CDR3 is 12 amino acids long. Trimming shortened V by 0 bases and J by 8 bases, and 10 bases separated the two germline ends. CDR3: CSARDGVYGYTF. The CDR3 DNA reads TGCAGTGCTAGAGATGGGGTTTACGGCTACACCTTC.

This clonotype has just a few counts. V usage is TRBV18 and J usage is TRBJ1-1; possibly TRBD1 for D (5 bases). Germline V gives CDR1 KGHSH, CDR2 LQKENI. V lost 3 bases and J lost 4, with 12 bases in between. The CDR3 is 14 amino acids. CDR3 DNA sequence: TGTGCCAGCTCACCTTTCGCTGGGGCCACTGAAGCTTTCTTT. Translating gives CASSPFAGATEAFF.

The CDR3 region has the DNA TGTGCCAGCAGCAAACCGGGACTAGCGGCTGTCTTGGAGACCCAGTACTTC. The encoded protein is CASSKPGLAAVLETQYF. The chain carries TRBV14 and TRBJ2-5, with TRBD2 identical over 11 bases. Trimming removed 5 bases from V and 5 bases from J; junction bases left unmatched: 13. The CDR3 spans 17 residues. Germline V gene data show CDR1 as SGHDN and CDR2 as FVKESK.

This clonotype was counted a few times. The CDR3 sequence is CSVGNRGFEGYTF. In DNA, the CDR3 is TGCAGCGTTGGGAACAGGGGGTTTGAGGGCTACACCTTC. This chain connects TRBV29-1 to TRBJ1-2; 8 bases are a match to TRBD1. This CDR3 contains 13 residues. Germline V gene data show CDR1 as SQVTM and CDR2 as ANQGSEA. Germline trimming cut 4 bases from V and 8 bases from J; bases unmatched to any gene: 9.

There are many counts of this clonotype. This chain joins TRBV9 and TRBJ2-7, with TRBD1 identical over 10 bases. This CDR3 comprises 16 residues. The germline V gene encodes CDR1 SGDLS and CDR2 YYNGEE. J lost 3 bases, V lost 4 bases, and 10 bases had no gene match. CDR3 loop: CASSPQGDRGYYEQYF. CDR3 bases: TGTGCCAGCAGCCCTCAGGGGGACAGGGGCTACTACGAGCAGTACTTC.

With regard to this clonotype: Its ends do not fully match the called genes, so a read error is possible. In DNA form, the CDR3 reads TGTGCCAGCAGTAGCGACAGGAACTATGGCTACATCTTC. It yields the protein CASSSDRNYGYIF. The chain has TRBV12-3 or TRBV12-4 and TRBJ1-2; TRBD1 is a possible D gene (6 bases). CDR3 length: 13 amino acids.

This clonotype was seen many times. The rearrangement links TRBV2 to TRBJ1-2; D perhaps matches TRBD1 (6 bases). The V end was cut by 5 bases, the J end by 7 bases, with 14 bases between. CDR3 length: 13 residues. Germline V gene lookup returns CDR1 SNHLY and CDR2 FYNNEI. This CDR3 is CASSLQGASGYTF. For the CDR3, the DNA is TGTGCCAGCAGTTTACAGGGTGCTAGTGGCTACACCTTC.

At least ten counts were recorded for this clonotype. V gene TRBV6-1 combines with J gene TRBJ1-1, with a tentative D call TRBD1 (6 bases). This CDR3 spans 13 amino acids. Germline loops: CDR1 MNHNS, CDR2 SASEGT. The germline V and J ends were trimmed by 2 bases and 10 bases, with 14 bases remaining between them. The CDR3 reads CASSETRGLGAFF. As DNA, the CDR3 is TGTGCCAGCAGTGAAACCCGGGGGCTCGGAGCTTTCTTT.

This clonotype was observed many times. The chain carries TRBV12-3 or TRBV12-4 and TRBJ2-2; 10 positions match TRBD2. V trimming: 5 bases; J trimming: 6 bases; junction bases outside the gene matches: 3. This CDR3 spans 14 amino acids. CDR3 in amino acids: CASSRLAGAGELFF. The CDR3 region has the DNA TGTGCCAGCAGTCGACTAGCGGGTGCCGGGGAGCTGTTTTTT.

The chain uses TRBV14 and TRBJ2-7; maybe TRBD1 (5 bases). V shed 1 base and J shed 2 bases, with 12 bases lying between them. Germline CDR1 is SGHDN and CDR2 is FVKESK. The CDR3 sequence is 15 residues long. The DNA of the CDR3 is TGTGCCAGCAGCCAAGGGCCAGGGTCTACCTACGAGCAGTACTTC. It encodes CASSQGPGSTYEQYF. Looking up the rest from reference TRBV14 and TRBJ2-7 gives the full variable domain: EAGVTQFPSHSVIEKGQTVTLRCDPISGHDNLYWYRRVMGKEIKFLLHFVKESKQDESGMPNNRFLAERTGGTYSTLKVQPAELEDSGVYFCASSQGPGSTYEQYFGPGTRLTVT.

In this sample, this clonotype turned up many times. The CDR3 region is CASSRGSNQPQHF. The CDR3, as DNA: TGTGCCAGCAGCCGCGGGAGCAATCAGCCCCAGCATTTT. The chain has TRBV28 and TRBJ1-5; no clear D. The CDR3 has 13 amino acids. Deletions cut 6 bases from V and 1 base from J, with 7 bases between. In germline, CDR1 is MDHEN, CDR2 SYDVKM.

The chain has TRBV19 and TRBJ2-2; TRBD2 might be the D (7 bases). Trimming shortened V by 3 bases and J by 6 bases, and 17 bases separated the two germline ends. Germline V gene sequence: CDR1 LNHDA, CDR2 SQIVND (reference sequence). CDR3 length: 16 amino acids. CDR3 sequence reads: CASSIGGGSFAGELFF. CDR3 sequence (DNA): TGTGCCAGTAGTATTGGGGGGGGCAGCTTTGCCGGGGAGCTGTTTTTT.